This T cell receptor beta chain was recovered during a study of beta chain features in type 1 diabetes. Sorted populations all had greater than 95% purity. The V end was cut by 2 bases, the J end by 9 bases, with 15 bases between. Germline loops: CDR1 SGDLS, CDR2 YYNGEE. This CDR3 has 14 residues. Sequenced material consisted of expressed TCRB transcripts (all of the isolated RNA was reverse transcribed). Data came from immunoSEQ multiplex PCR; TCRdb stores just in-frame clones and leaves some out. The table has more than 300,000 clones, around 12% seen once. The sequence derives from a man younger than 35 in good health. The rearrangement links TRBV9 to TRBJ2-1; TRBD2 might be the D (5 bases). Input material: naive CD4+ T cells from blood. The CDR3 DNA is TGTGCCAGCAGCGTCGAGGGCATGGGTGGTGAGCAGTTCTTC. Translated, it gives CASSVEGMGGEQFF.